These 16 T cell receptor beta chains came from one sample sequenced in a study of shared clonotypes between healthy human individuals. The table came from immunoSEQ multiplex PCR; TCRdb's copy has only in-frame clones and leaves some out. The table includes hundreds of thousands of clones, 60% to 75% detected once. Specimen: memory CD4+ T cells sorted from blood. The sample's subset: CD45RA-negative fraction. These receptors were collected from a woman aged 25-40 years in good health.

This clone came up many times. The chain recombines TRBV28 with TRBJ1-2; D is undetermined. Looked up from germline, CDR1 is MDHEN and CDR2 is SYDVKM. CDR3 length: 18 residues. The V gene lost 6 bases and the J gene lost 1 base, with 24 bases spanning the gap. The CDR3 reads CASRVPDGRPEINYGYTF. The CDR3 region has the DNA TGTGCCAGCAGGGTTCCAGACGGCCGCCCCGAGATTAACTATGGCTACACCTTC.

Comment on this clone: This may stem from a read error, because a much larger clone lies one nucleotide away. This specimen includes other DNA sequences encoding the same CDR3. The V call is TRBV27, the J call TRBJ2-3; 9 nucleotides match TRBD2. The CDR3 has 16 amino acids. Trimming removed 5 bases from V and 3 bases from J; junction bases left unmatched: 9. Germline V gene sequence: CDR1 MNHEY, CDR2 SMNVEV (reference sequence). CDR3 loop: CASSLYSGRRTDTQYF. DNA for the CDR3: TGTGCCAGCAGTCTATATAGCGGGAGAAGGACAGATACGCAGTATTTT.

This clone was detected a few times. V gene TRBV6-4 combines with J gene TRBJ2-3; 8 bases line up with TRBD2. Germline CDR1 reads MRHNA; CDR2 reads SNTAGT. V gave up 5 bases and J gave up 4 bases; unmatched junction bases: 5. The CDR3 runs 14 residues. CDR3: CASSPGLEADTQYF. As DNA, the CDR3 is TGTGCCAGCAGTCCGGGACTAGAGGCAGATACGCAGTATTTT.

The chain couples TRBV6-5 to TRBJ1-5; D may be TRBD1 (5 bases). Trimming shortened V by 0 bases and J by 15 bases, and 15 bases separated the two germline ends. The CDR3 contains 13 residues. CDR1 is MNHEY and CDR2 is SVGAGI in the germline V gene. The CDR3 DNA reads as TGTGCCAGCAGTTACTCGAGGGACGGTGGTTGGCATTTT. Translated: CASSYSRDGGWHF.

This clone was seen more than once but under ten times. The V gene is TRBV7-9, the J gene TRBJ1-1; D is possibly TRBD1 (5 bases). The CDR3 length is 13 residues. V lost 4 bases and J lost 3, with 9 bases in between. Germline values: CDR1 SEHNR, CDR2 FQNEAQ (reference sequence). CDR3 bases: TGTGCCAGCAGCTCAGGACATTACACTGAAGCTTTCTTT. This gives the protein CASSSGHYTEAFF. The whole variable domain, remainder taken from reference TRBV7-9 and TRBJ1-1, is DTGVSQNPRHKITKRGQNVTFRCDPISEHNRLYWYRQTLGQGPEFLTYFQNEAQLEKSRLLSDRFSAERPKGSFSTLEIQRTEQGDSAMYLCASSSGHYTEAFFGQGTRLTVV.

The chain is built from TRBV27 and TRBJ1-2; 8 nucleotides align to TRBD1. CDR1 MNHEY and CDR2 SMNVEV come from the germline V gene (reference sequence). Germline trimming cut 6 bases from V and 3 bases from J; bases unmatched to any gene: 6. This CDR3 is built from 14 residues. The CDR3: CASSRQGLDYGYTF. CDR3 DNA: TGTGCCAGCAGCCGACAGGGGTTGGACTATGGCTACACCTTC.

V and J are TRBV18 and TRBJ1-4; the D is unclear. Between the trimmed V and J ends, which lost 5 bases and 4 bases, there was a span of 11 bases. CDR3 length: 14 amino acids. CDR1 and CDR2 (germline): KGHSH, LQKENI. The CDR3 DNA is TGTGCCAGCTCAAACGGCCCGAATAATGAAAAACTGTTTTTT. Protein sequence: CASSNGPNNEKLFF.

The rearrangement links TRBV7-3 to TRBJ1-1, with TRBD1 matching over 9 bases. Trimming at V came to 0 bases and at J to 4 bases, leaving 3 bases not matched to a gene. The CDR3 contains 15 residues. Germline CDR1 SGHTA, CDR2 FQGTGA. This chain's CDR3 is CASSLTPTGGTEAFF. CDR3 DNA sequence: TGTGCCAGCAGCTTAACACCGACAGGGGGCACTGAAGCTTTCTTT.

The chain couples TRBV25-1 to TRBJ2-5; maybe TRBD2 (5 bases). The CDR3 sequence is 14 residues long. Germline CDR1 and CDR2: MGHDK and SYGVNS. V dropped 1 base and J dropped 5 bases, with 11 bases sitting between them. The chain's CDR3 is CASSESRQRETQYF. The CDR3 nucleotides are TGTGCCAGCAGTGAATCACGTCAGCGGGAGACCCAGTACTTC.

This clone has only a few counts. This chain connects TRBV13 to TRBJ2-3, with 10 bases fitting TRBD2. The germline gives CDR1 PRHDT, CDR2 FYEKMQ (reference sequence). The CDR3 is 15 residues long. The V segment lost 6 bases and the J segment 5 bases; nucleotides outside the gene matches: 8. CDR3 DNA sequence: TGTGCCAGCAGGCGGCTAGCGGGAGATGTAGATACGCAGTATTTT. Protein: CASRRLAGDVDTQYF. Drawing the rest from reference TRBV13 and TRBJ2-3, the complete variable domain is AAGVIQSPRHLIKEKRETATLKCYPIPRHDTVYWYQQGPGQDPQFLISFYEKMQSDKGSIPDRFSAQQFSDYHSELNMSSLELGDSALYFCASRRLAGDVDTQYFGPGTRLTVL.

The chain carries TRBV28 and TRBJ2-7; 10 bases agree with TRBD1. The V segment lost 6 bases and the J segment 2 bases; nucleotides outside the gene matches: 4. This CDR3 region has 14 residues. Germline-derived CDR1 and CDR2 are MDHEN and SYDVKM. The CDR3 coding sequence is TGTGCCAGCAGGACAGGGGGCAGAACCTACGAGCAGTACTTC. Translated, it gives CASRTGGRTYEQYF.

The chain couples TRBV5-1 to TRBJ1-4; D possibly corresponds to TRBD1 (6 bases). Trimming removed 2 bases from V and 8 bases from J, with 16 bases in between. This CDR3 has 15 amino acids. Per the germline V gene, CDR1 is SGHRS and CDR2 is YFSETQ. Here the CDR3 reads CASSLSVTGREKLFF. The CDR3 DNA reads TGCGCCAGCAGCTTATCGGTCACAGGGCGCGAAAAACTGTTTTTT.

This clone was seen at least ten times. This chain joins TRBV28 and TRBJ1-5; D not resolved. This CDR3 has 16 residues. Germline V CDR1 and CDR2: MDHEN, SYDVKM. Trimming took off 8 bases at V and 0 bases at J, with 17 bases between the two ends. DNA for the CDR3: TGTGCCAGCGCGACGAGGAAGGGCGATAGCAATCAGCCCCAGCATTTT. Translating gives CASATRKGDSNQPQHF.

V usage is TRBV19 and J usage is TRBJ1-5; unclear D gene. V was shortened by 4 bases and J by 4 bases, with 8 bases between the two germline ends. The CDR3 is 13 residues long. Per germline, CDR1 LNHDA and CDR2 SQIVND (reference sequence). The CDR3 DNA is TGTGCCAGTAGTAAGGCAAAGAATCAGCCCCAGCATTTT. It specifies CASSKAKNQPQHF.

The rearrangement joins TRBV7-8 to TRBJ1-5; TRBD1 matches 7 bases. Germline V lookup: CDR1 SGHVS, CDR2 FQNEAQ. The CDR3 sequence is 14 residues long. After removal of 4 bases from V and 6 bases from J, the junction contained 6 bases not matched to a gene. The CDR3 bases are TGTGCCAGCAGCTCCCCAGGGGGAAGTCAGCCCCAGCATTTT. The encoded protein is CASSSPGGSQPQHF.

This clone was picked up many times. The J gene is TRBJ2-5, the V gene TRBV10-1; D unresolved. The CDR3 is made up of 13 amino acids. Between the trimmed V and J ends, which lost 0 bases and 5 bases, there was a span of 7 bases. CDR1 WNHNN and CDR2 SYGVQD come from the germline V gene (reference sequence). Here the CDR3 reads CASSESIKETQYF. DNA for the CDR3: TGCGCCAGCAGTGAGTCGATTAAGGAGACCCAGTACTTC.